The rows below give T cell receptor beta chains drawn from one sample of a study of metastatic and nonmetastatic thyroid tumors. TCRdb re-clonotyped the PCR reads via MiXCR. The repertoire holds under 15,000 clones, with about 33% as singletons. Specimen: tumor tissue. Receptors originate from a female donor with papillary thyroid cancer or a benign thyroid nodule (not recorded which). Some clones in this sample may be carry-over from other donors' samples. The CDR3 runs from the conserved cysteine through the conserved F or W. Fields, in order: clone size, V gene, D gene, J gene, CDR3 DNA, CDR3 protein. D genes are given only for firm matches. The listing skips clone size in some rows; elsewhere it reads once, few, many or a size class.

clone_size: .
v_call: TRBV28
d_call: .
j_call: TRBJ2-2
cdr3_nt: TGTGCCAGCAGTTTTAGGGGCACCGGGGAGCTGTTTTTT
cdr3_aa: CASSFRGTGELFF

clone_size: .
v_call: TRBV20-1
d_call: .
j_call: TRBJ2-1
cdr3_nt: TGCAGTGCTGAAACTTACCGGGAGCAGTTCTTC
cdr3_aa: CSAETYREQFF

clone_size: medium-sized
v_call: TRBV3-1
d_call: .
j_call: TRBJ1-6
cdr3_nt: TGTGCCAGCAGCCCCCTACAGGGACCTAATTCACCCCTCCACTTT
cdr3_aa: CASSPLQGPNSPLHF

clone_size: .
v_call: TRBV6-1
d_call: TRBD2
j_call: TRBJ2-7
cdr3_nt: TGTGCCAGCAGTGAAAGGATGTCTAGCGGGAGGTTTGATTACGAGCAGTACTTC
cdr3_aa: CASSERMSSGRFDYEQYF

clone_size: few
v_call: TRBV12-3/TRBV12-4
d_call: .
j_call: TRBJ2-7
cdr3_nt: TGTGCCAGCAGTTTCAGAGGTACCTACGAGCAGTACTTC
cdr3_aa: CASSFRGTYEQYF

clone_size: .
v_call: TRBV6-2/TRBV6-3
d_call: .
j_call: TRBJ2-5
cdr3_nt: TGTGCCGGCAGTTACCTCCAGCGGGCGCACCAAGAGACCCAGTACTTC
cdr3_aa: CAGSYLQRAHQETQYF

clone_size: once
v_call: TRBV6-1
d_call: .
j_call: TRBJ1-3
cdr3_nt: TGTGCCAGCAGCTCTACCGGGACCTCTGGAAACACCATATATTTT
cdr3_aa: CASSSTGTSGNTIYF

clone_size: .
v_call: TRBV12-3/TRBV12-4
d_call: .
j_call: TRBJ2-2
cdr3_nt: TGTGCCAGCAGCTCCGGGACCACGAACACCGGGGAGCTGTTTTTT
cdr3_aa: CASSSGTTNTGELFF

clone_size: .
v_call: TRBV6-4
d_call: .
j_call: TRBJ2-3
cdr3_nt: TGTGCCAGCAGCAAGACAGCTACTAGCACAGATACGCAGTATTTT
cdr3_aa: CASSKTATSTDTQYF

clone_size: few
v_call: TRBV6-5
d_call: .
j_call: TRBJ2-1
cdr3_nt: TGTGCCAGCAGTTACTCGACAGAAAATGAGCAGTTCTTC
cdr3_aa: CASSYSTENEQFF

clone_size: .
v_call: TRBV20-1
d_call: TRBD1
j_call: TRBJ1-1
cdr3_nt: TGCAGTGCTCCCGGGACAGTGAACACTGAAGCTTTCTTT
cdr3_aa: CSAPGTVNTEAFF

clone_size: .
v_call: TRBV20-1
d_call: TRBD1
j_call: TRBJ2-7
cdr3_nt: TGCAGTGCCACCTCCGGGACAGAGAAACCAACCTACGAGCAGTACTTC
cdr3_aa: CSATSGTEKPTYEQYF

clone_size: .
v_call: TRBV5-4
d_call: .
j_call: TRBJ1-3
cdr3_nt: TGTGCCAGCAGCTTGGATATTTTGGTGACCCAAAGGGGATCTGGAAACACCATATATTTT
cdr3_aa: CASSLDILVTQRGSGNTIYF

clone_size: medium-sized
v_call: TRBV7-8
d_call: .
j_call: TRBJ1-2
cdr3_nt: TGTGCCAGCAGCTTAGTAGGCGATGGCTACACCTTC
cdr3_aa: CASSLVGDGYTF

clone_size: .
v_call: TRBV6-1
d_call: .
j_call: TRBJ1-3
cdr3_nt: TGTGCCAGCAGTGAAGCGGAGGGGACTGGAAACACCATATATTTT
cdr3_aa: CASSEAEGTGNTIYF

clone_size: .
v_call: TRBV11-2
d_call: TRBD1
j_call: TRBJ2-7
cdr3_nt: TGTGCCAGCAGCCCAGGGGGAGTGCCGAGCTCCTACGAGCAGTACTTC
cdr3_aa: CASSPGGVPSSYEQYF

clone_size: many
v_call: TRBV9
d_call: TRBD1
j_call: TRBJ2-5
cdr3_nt: TGTGCCAGCACCAACGCCCCGGACAGGCAAGAGACCCAGTACTTC
cdr3_aa: CASTNAPDRQETQYF

clone_size: .
v_call: TRBV20-1
d_call: .
j_call: TRBJ1-5
cdr3_nt: TGCAGTGCGCGGGACATCAACAATCAGCCCCAGCATTTT
cdr3_aa: CSARDINNQPQHF

clone_size: .
v_call: TRBV30
d_call: .
j_call: TRBJ1-2
cdr3_nt: TGTGCCTGGAGGGTCCGGGGGGCGCACGGCTATGGCTACACCTTC
cdr3_aa: CAWRVRGAHGYGYTF

clone_size: many
v_call: TRBV4-1
d_call: .
j_call: TRBJ2-1
cdr3_nt: TGCGCCAGCAGCCAAGAACAGTTAAGCTCCTACAATGAGCAGTTCTTC
cdr3_aa: CASSQEQLSSYNEQFF

clone_size: few
v_call: TRBV28
d_call: .
j_call: TRBJ2-1
cdr3_nt: TGTGCCAGCAGTTTAGGGGGCAATGAGCAGTTCTTC
cdr3_aa: CASSLGGNEQFF

clone_size: .
v_call: TRBV11-2
d_call: .
j_call: TRBJ1-2
cdr3_nt: TGTGCCAGCAGCCAACTTATGGCCACAGGGCCCTATGGCTACACCTTC
cdr3_aa: CASSQLMATGPYGYTF

clone_size: .
v_call: TRBV19
d_call: .
j_call: TRBJ1-1
cdr3_nt: TGTGCCAGTAGTATAGGACGACAGCGAGCTTTCTTT
cdr3_aa: CASSIGRQRAFF

clone_size: many
v_call: TRBV5-1
d_call: .
j_call: TRBJ2-2
cdr3_nt: TGCGCCAGCAGCGCTCAGGGCTCCGAACTCCCTCGACCGAACACCGGGGAGCTGTTTTTT
cdr3_aa: CASSAQGSELPRPNTGELFF

clone_size: .
v_call: TRBV11-2
d_call: TRBD1
j_call: TRBJ2-7
cdr3_nt: TGTGCCAGCAGCTTAGTAAGAGGGGGCCGACGGATCTACGAGCAGTACTTC
cdr3_aa: CASSLVRGGRRIYEQYF

clone_size: .
v_call: TRBV30
d_call: .
j_call: TRBJ1-2
cdr3_nt: TGTGCCTGGACCCTCGGGGGTCTAGAGGGCTACACCTTC
cdr3_aa: CAWTLGGLEGYTF

clone_size: .
v_call: TRBV30
d_call: .
j_call: TRBJ1-4
cdr3_nt: TGTGCCTGGAGTGAATGGACCAGTAATGAAAAACTGTTTTTT
cdr3_aa: CAWSEWTSNEKLFF

clone_size: .
v_call: TRBV10-3
d_call: TRBD2
j_call: TRBJ2-7
cdr3_nt: TGTGCCATCAGGGGGGGGGCGGGGGGCTACGAGCAGTACTTC
cdr3_aa: CAIRGGAGGYEQYF

clone_size: many
v_call: TRBV19
d_call: .
j_call: TRBJ1-1
cdr3_nt: TGTGCCAGTAGTAAGGTGCTTCGGGCTGAAGCTTTCTTT
cdr3_aa: CASSKVLRAEAFF

clone_size: many
v_call: TRBV7-9
d_call: .
j_call: TRBJ1-1
cdr3_nt: TGTGCCAGCAGCCCTGGAGGCGCTGAAGCTTTCTTT
cdr3_aa: CASSPGGAEAFF

clone_size: many
v_call: TRBV20-1
d_call: .
j_call: TRBJ2-1
cdr3_nt: TGCAGTGCTAGAGAGACAGGCCTTTTCAATGAGCAGTTCTTC
cdr3_aa: CSARETGLFNEQFF

clone_size: .
v_call: TRBV7-8
d_call: .
j_call: TRBJ2-3
cdr3_nt: TGTGCCAGCAGCTTAGGGAGGGGGCGGACCCGCACAGATACGCAGTATTTT
cdr3_aa: CASSLGRGRTRTDTQYF

clone_size: .
v_call: TRBV11-1
d_call: TRBD2
j_call: TRBJ2-7
cdr3_nt: TGTGCCAGCAGCCCCCCCATGGGTAGCGGGAGGTACGAGCAGTACTTC
cdr3_aa: CASSPPMGSGRYEQYF

clone_size: many
v_call: TRBV19
d_call: .
j_call: TRBJ2-2
cdr3_nt: TGTGCCAGTAGTATCGGCTACGGGGAGCTGTTTTTT
cdr3_aa: CASSIGYGELFF

clone_size: .
v_call: TRBV30
d_call: TRBD2
j_call: TRBJ2-3
cdr3_nt: TGTGCCTCGACTGGGGTAGCGGGGGTGATAGATACGCAGTATTTT
cdr3_aa: CASTGVAGVIDTQYF

clone_size: .
v_call: TRBV7-6
d_call: .
j_call: TRBJ2-7
cdr3_nt: TGTGCCAGCAGCTTAGCCGAGGGCTCCTACGAGCAGTACTTC
cdr3_aa: CASSLAEGSYEQYF

clone_size: .
v_call: TRBV3-1
d_call: TRBD2
j_call: TRBJ2-7
cdr3_nt: TGTGCCAGCAGCGCACTAGCGGGAGGAGGCGAGCAGTACTTC
cdr3_aa: CASSALAGGGEQYF

clone_size: many
v_call: TRBV10-3
d_call: .
j_call: TRBJ1-4
cdr3_nt: TGTGCCACCTCAGACGGTGAGAATGAAAAACTGTTTTTT
cdr3_aa: CATSDGENEKLFF

clone_size: .
v_call: TRBV5-5
d_call: .
j_call: TRBJ2-2
cdr3_nt: TGTGCCAGCAGCTCCTCCCAGACTGGTGGCGGGGAGCTGTTTTTT
cdr3_aa: CASSSSQTGGGELFF

clone_size: few
v_call: TRBV6-1
d_call: .
j_call: TRBJ2-3
cdr3_nt: TGTGCCAGCAGTGAATATACTAGCCTTCGCACAGATACGCAGTATTTT
cdr3_aa: CASSEYTSLRTDTQYF

clone_size: .
v_call: TRBV5-6
d_call: .
j_call: TRBJ1-5
cdr3_nt: TGTGCCAGCAGCTTGGCAGGCTACGGCAATCAGCCCCAGCATTTT
cdr3_aa: CASSLAGYGNQPQHF

clone_size: .
v_call: TRBV13
d_call: TRBD1
j_call: TRBJ2-7
cdr3_nt: TGTGCCAGCAGCCTTCGGACAGGGTCCGAGCAGTACTTC
cdr3_aa: CASSLRTGSEQYF

clone_size: .
v_call: TRBV20-1
d_call: .
j_call: TRBJ2-7
cdr3_nt: TGCAGTGCAACGGGGCCGAGTCGGACTATTGAGCAGTACTTC
cdr3_aa: CSATGPSRTIEQYF

clone_size: few
v_call: TRBV2
d_call: TRBD2
j_call: TRBJ2-1
cdr3_nt: TGTGCCAGCAGTGGGACTAGCGGGAGAAATGCGCAGTTCTTC
cdr3_aa: CASSGTSGRNAQFF

clone_size: many
v_call: TRBV9
d_call: TRBD1
j_call: TRBJ1-1
cdr3_nt: TGTGCCAGCAGCGCGGGGACAGGGGGCGGCCATGAAGCTTTCTTT
cdr3_aa: CASSAGTGGGHEAFF

clone_size: .
v_call: TRBV10-3
d_call: .
j_call: TRBJ2-1
cdr3_nt: TGTGCCATCAGTACCGGACCCGGAGACAATGAGCAGTTCTTC
cdr3_aa: CAISTGPGDNEQFF

clone_size: .
v_call: TRBV6-1
d_call: TRBD2
j_call: TRBJ2-3
cdr3_nt: TGTGCCAGCTCAATGGGAGGGGTCAGCACAGATACGCAGTATTTT
cdr3_aa: CASSMGGVSTDTQYF

clone_size: .
v_call: TRBV27
d_call: TRBD1
j_call: TRBJ2-2
cdr3_nt: TGTGCCAGCGGGACAGGAGGACCGAACACCGGGGAGCTGTTTTTT
cdr3_aa: CASGTGGPNTGELFF

clone_size: few
v_call: TRBV28
d_call: TRBD1
j_call: TRBJ1-2
cdr3_nt: TGTGCCAGCAGTTCCCCGGAGGGGGCGAACTATGGCTACACCTTC
cdr3_aa: CASSSPEGANYGYTF

clone_size: .
v_call: TRBV20-1
d_call: .
j_call: TRBJ1-2
cdr3_nt: TGCAGTGCTAGAGATGATCATGGCCAGAACTATGGCTACACCTTC
cdr3_aa: CSARDDHGQNYGYTF

clone_size: many
v_call: TRBV14
d_call: .
j_call: TRBJ2-2
cdr3_nt: TGTGCCAGCAGCCAAATTTTCCCCGGGGAGCTGTTTTTT
cdr3_aa: CASSQIFPGELFF

clone_size: once
v_call: TRBV19
d_call: TRBD2
j_call: TRBJ2-2
cdr3_nt: TGTGCCAGTAGTAGATTAGCGGGGGGATCGAACACCGGGGAGCTGTTTTTT
cdr3_aa: CASSRLAGGSNTGELFF

clone_size: many
v_call: TRBV30
d_call: TRBD2
j_call: TRBJ2-6
cdr3_nt: TGTGCCTGGAGTCTCGGACTAGGACTCTCCGGGGCCAACGTCCTGACTTTC
cdr3_aa: CAWSLGLGLSGANVLTF

clone_size: medium-sized
v_call: TRBV5-1
d_call: .
j_call: TRBJ2-7
cdr3_nt: TGCGCCAGCAGCTTGGGAACCTCCTTCTCCTACGAGCAGTACTTC
cdr3_aa: CASSLGTSFSYEQYF

clone_size: .
v_call: TRBV6-2/TRBV6-3
d_call: TRBD2
j_call: TRBJ2-7
cdr3_nt: TGTGCCAGCAGTTACGGTGCGGGAGGGTACGAGCAGTACTTC
cdr3_aa: CASSYGAGGYEQYF

clone_size: few
v_call: TRBV7-6
d_call: TRBD2
j_call: TRBJ2-7
cdr3_nt: TGTGCCAGCAGCTTAGATGCGGGGGGGAGTTACGAGCAGTACTTC
cdr3_aa: CASSLDAGGSYEQYF

clone_size: few
v_call: TRBV29-1
d_call: .
j_call: TRBJ2-2
cdr3_nt: TGCAGCGTGCGGCCCCGTATTTCGAACACCGGGGAGCTGTTTTTT
cdr3_aa: CSVRPRISNTGELFF

clone_size: .
v_call: TRBV20-1
d_call: .
j_call: TRBJ1-1
cdr3_nt: TGCAGTGCGAGACAGTCCCTGAACACTGAAGCTTTCTTT
cdr3_aa: CSARQSLNTEAFF

clone_size: .
v_call: TRBV11-2
d_call: .
j_call: TRBJ1-2
cdr3_nt: TGTGCCAGCAGCTTAGGGGGCGCCTACTATGGCTACACCTTC
cdr3_aa: CASSLGGAYYGYTF